The rows below give T cell receptor beta chains drawn from one sample of a study of cytomegalovirus exposure and HLA in healthy donors. Sequencing was performed with immunoSEQ multiplex PCR; in TCRdb, only in-frame clones are kept and a portion is missing. Here the sample spans 110,000 to 150,000 clones, more than 8% being singletons. Sequenced material: PBMCs. The source of these receptors is a man in his forties or fifties in good health and CMV-seronegative. Each CDR3 is given with its conserved first and last residue. Fields, in order: CDR3 protein, CDR3 DNA, J gene, V gene, D gene, clone size. The D gene is left open where the match is weak. Size is stated for part of the rows, as once, few or many counts, or as a class when the clone is expanded.

CDR3: CASSPGLAVGELFF
DNA: TGTGCCAGCTCACCGGGACTAGCGGTCGGGGAGCTGTTTTTT
J: TRBJ2-2
V: TRBV18
D: TRBD2
size: -

CDR3: CASSISGTSYSTDTQYF
DNA: TGTGCCAGTAGTATCTCCGGGACTAGCTACAGCACAGATACGCAGTATTTT
J: TRBJ2-3
V: TRBV19
D: TRBD2
size: -

CDR3: CASSLTGALKNTEAFF
DNA: TGTGCCAGCAGTTTAACAGGGGCCCTAAAGAACACTGAAGCTTTCTTT
J: TRBJ1-1
V: TRBV27
D: TRBD1
size: -

CDR3: CASSLGLAAQETQYF
DNA: TGCGCCAGCAGCTTGGGGCTAGCGGCCCAAGAGACCCAGTACTTC
J: TRBJ2-5
V: TRBV5-1
D: TRBD2
size: -

CDR3: CASSDASSYNEQFF
DNA: TGTGCCAGCAGTGACGCGAGCTCCTACAATGAGCAGTTCTTC
J: TRBJ2-1
V: TRBV2
D: -
size: -

CDR3: CASSFGQGQGIQYF
DNA: TGCGCCAGCAGCTTCGGACAGGGACAGGGCATTCAGTACTTC
J: TRBJ2-4
V: TRBV5-1
D: TRBD1
size: few

CDR3: CGTDTQYF
DNA: TGCGGCACAGATACGCAGTATTTT
J: TRBJ2-3
V: TRBV27
D: -
size: few

CDR3: CASSAGQGTDEQYF
DNA: TGTGCCAGCAGCGCCGGACAGGGAACGGACGAGCAGTACTTC
J: TRBJ2-7
V: TRBV7-3
D: TRBD1
size: -

CDR3: CASRLAGDSYEQYF
DNA: TGTGCCAGCAGACTAGCGGGGGACTCCTACGAGCAGTACTTC
J: TRBJ2-7
V: TRBV2
D: TRBD2
size: few

CDR3: CAISPGQGDTEAFF
DNA: TGTGCCATCAGCCCGGGACAGGGGGACACTGAAGCTTTCTTT
J: TRBJ1-1
V: TRBV10-3
D: TRBD1
size: -

CDR3: CAWSDRPSTGNQPQHF
DNA: TGTGCCTGGAGTGACAGGCCGAGTACGGGCAATCAGCCCCAGCATTTT
J: TRBJ1-5
V: TRBV30
D: -
size: few

CDR3: CASSSWGRGTEAFF
DNA: TGTGCCAGCAGCTCCTGGGGGCGAGGCACTGAAGCTTTCTTT
J: TRBJ1-1
V: TRBV7-2
D: -
size: few

CDR3: CASSFPGRGDIYEQYF
DNA: TGTGCCAGCAGCTTCCCCGGGAGGGGTGATATCTACGAGCAGTACTTC
J: TRBJ2-7
V: TRBV11-2
D: TRBD2
size: -

CDR3: CASSLEQGFRVYEQYF
DNA: TGTGCCAGCAGCTTAGAGCAGGGATTTAGGGTTTACGAGCAGTACTTC
J: TRBJ2-7
V: TRBV11-2
D: -
size: -

CDR3: CASSLRESVNTGELFF
DNA: TGCGCCAGCAGCTTGCGGGAATCCGTAAACACCGGGGAGCTGTTTTTT
J: TRBJ2-2
V: TRBV5-1
D: -
size: few

CDR3: CASSMLPTGGHQETQYF
DNA: TGTGCCAGTAGTATGCTTCCGACAGGGGGACACCAAGAGACCCAGTACTTC
J: TRBJ2-5
V: TRBV19
D: TRBD1
size: -

CDR3: CASGRTGGAYEQYF
DNA: TGTGCCAGCGGGCGGACAGGGGGCGCCTACGAGCAGTACTTC
J: TRBJ2-7
V: TRBV2
D: TRBD1
size: few

CDR3: CASSGTGTDEQFF
DNA: TGTGCCAGCAGCGGTACAGGGACAGATGAGCAGTTCTTC
J: TRBJ2-1
V: TRBV25-1
D: TRBD1
size: -

CDR3: CASSGPGERYGYTF
DNA: TGTGCCAGCAGCGGACCGGGAGAGCGCTATGGCTACACCTTC
J: TRBJ1-2
V: TRBV11-2
D: -
size: -

CDR3: CASSLGDRGYF
DNA: TGTGCCAGCAGCTTAGGGGACAGGGGTTACTTC
J: TRBJ2-7
V: TRBV7-9
D: TRBD1
size: few

CDR3: CASSQAGGTYNEQFF
DNA: TGTGCCAGCAGCCAAGCGGGGGGCACCTACAATGAGCAGTTCTTC
J: TRBJ2-1
V: TRBV11-3
D: TRBD2
size: -

CDR3: CASSYLGGESNQPQHF
DNA: TGTGCCAGCAGTTACTTGGGAGGGGAAAGCAATCAGCCCCAGCATTTT
J: TRBJ1-5
V: TRBV6-6
D: -
size: -

CDR3: CASSRDRGNEKLFF
DNA: TGTGCCAGCAGCCGGGACAGGGGGAATGAAAAACTGTTTTTT
J: TRBJ1-4
V: TRBV5-8
D: TRBD1
size: few

CDR3: CASSLQGITGELFF
DNA: TGTGCCAGCAGTCTACAGGGAATCACCGGGGAGCTGTTTTTT
J: TRBJ2-2
V: TRBV7-9
D: -
size: once

CDR3: CASSQPQGNYGYTF
DNA: TGTGCCAGCAGCCAACCCCAGGGTAACTATGGCTACACCTTC
J: TRBJ1-2
V: TRBV4-2
D: -
size: -

CDR3: CASSITLAGDGTGELFF
DNA: TGTGCCAGTAGTATTACGCTAGCGGGAGATGGCACCGGGGAGCTGTTTTTT
J: TRBJ2-2
V: TRBV19
D: TRBD2
size: -

CDR3: CASIRQGFHTDTQYF
DNA: TGTGCCAGCATCCGACAGGGTTTTCACACAGATACGCAGTATTTT
J: TRBJ2-3
V: TRBV28
D: TRBD1
size: -

CDR3: CASSQAAPSGGGHTQYF
DNA: TGCGCCAGCAGCCAAGCGGCCCCTAGCGGGGGTGGGCATACGCAGTATTTT
J: TRBJ2-3
V: TRBV4-1
D: TRBD2
size: -

CDR3: CASTSGSTQGADTQYF
DNA: TGTGCCAGCACTAGCGGGAGTACTCAGGGGGCAGATACGCAGTATTTT
J: TRBJ2-3
V: TRBV28
D: TRBD2
size: -

CDR3: CASSLIGQVMNTEAFF
DNA: TGTGCCAGCAGTTTAATCGGACAAGTGATGAACACTGAAGCTTTCTTT
J: TRBJ1-1
V: TRBV28
D: -
size: -

CDR3: CATSRGQGGYEKLFF
DNA: TGTGCCACCAGCAGAGGACAGGGCGGCTATGAAAAACTGTTTTTT
J: TRBJ1-4
V: TRBV15
D: TRBD1
size: few

CDR3: CASSTMPGGYTF
DNA: TGTGCCAGCAGCACCATGCCGGGTGGCTACACCTTC
J: TRBJ1-2
V: TRBV9
D: -
size: few

CDR3: CASRPYAGLAGLSGEQYF
DNA: TGTGCCAGCAGACCTTACGCCGGACTAGCGGGGCTCTCTGGCGAGCAGTACTTC
J: TRBJ2-7
V: TRBV28
D: TRBD2
size: -

CDR3: CASSERARTDTQYF
DNA: TGTGCCAGCAGTGAGCGGGCCCGCACAGATACGCAGTATTTT
J: TRBJ2-3
V: TRBV27
D: -
size: few

CDR3: CASSRGLLLSNEQFF
DNA: TGTGCCAGTAGCCGGGGACTTCTCCTTTCCAATGAGCAGTTCTTC
J: TRBJ2-1
V: TRBV19
D: -
size: -

CDR3: CASSEAAGGYNEQFF
DNA: TGTGCCAGCAGTGAAGCAGCGGGAGGGTACAATGAGCAGTTCTTC
J: TRBJ2-1
V: TRBV6-1
D: TRBD2
size: few

CDR3: CASSLDRGEQYF
DNA: TGTGCCAGCAGCTTGGACAGGGGCGAGCAGTACTTC
J: TRBJ2-7
V: TRBV5-6
D: TRBD1
size: few

CDR3: CASSALQTQYF
DNA: TGTGCCAGCAGTGCCCTACAGACCCAGTACTTC
J: TRBJ2-5
V: TRBV6-1
D: -
size: -

CDR3: CASSPGTGGGTEAFF
DNA: TGTGCCAGCAGTCCCGGGACAGGGGGAGGCACTGAAGCTTTCTTT
J: TRBJ1-1
V: TRBV6-6
D: TRBD1
size: few

CDR3: CASSPGNVTQNIQYF
DNA: TGTGCCAGCAGCCCAGGGAACGTGACACAAAACATTCAGTACTTC
J: TRBJ2-4
V: TRBV5-6
D: -
size: -

CDR3: CASSAGRYGANVLTF
DNA: TGTGCCAGCAGCGCTGGGAGATATGGGGCCAACGTCCTGACTTTC
J: TRBJ2-6
V: TRBV9
D: -
size: -

CDR3: CASRSMNTGELFF
DNA: TGTGCCAGCAGGTCAATGAACACCGGGGAGCTGTTTTTT
J: TRBJ2-2
V: TRBV7-9
D: -
size: -

CDR3: CASKGTSGRLYEQYF
DNA: TGTGCCAGCAAAGGGACTAGCGGGAGGCTGTACGAGCAGTACTTC
J: TRBJ2-7
V: TRBV11-2
D: TRBD2
size: -

CDR3: CASSVQGTTEAFF
DNA: TGTGCCAGCAGTGTACAGGGTACAACTGAAGCTTTCTTT
J: TRBJ1-1
V: TRBV2
D: -
size: few

CDR3: CASSFPPEGASDTGELFF
DNA: TGTGCCAGCAGTTTCCCTCCGGAGGGGGCGTCGGACACCGGGGAGCTGTTTTTT
J: TRBJ2-2
V: TRBV2
D: -
size: -

CDR3: CASSQDKLTNEKLFF
DNA: TGTGCCAGCAGCCAAGATAAACTGACTAATGAAAAACTGTTTTTT
J: TRBJ1-4
V: TRBV4-2
D: -
size: few

CDR3: CASSPGGVNEQFF
DNA: TGTGCCAGCTCACCAGGCGGAGTCAATGAGCAGTTCTTC
J: TRBJ2-1
V: TRBV18
D: -
size: few

CDR3: CASRGTGGSVNGYTF
DNA: TGTGCCAGCAGGGGGACAGGGGGCTCTGTCAATGGCTACACCTTC
J: TRBJ1-2
V: TRBV25-1
D: TRBD1
size: few

CDR3: CASSLGRFLGNQPQHF
DNA: TGTGCCAGCAGCTTAGGTCGGTTCTTGGGCAATCAGCCCCAGCATTTT
J: TRBJ1-5
V: TRBV7-6
D: -
size: few

CDR3: CATNEHGTGDRQPQHF
DNA: TGTGCCACTAACGAGCACGGGACAGGGGATCGACAGCCCCAGCATTTT
J: TRBJ1-5
V: TRBV28
D: TRBD1
size: -

CDR3: CASRTRGAGAQQYF
DNA: TGTGCCAGCCGTACTCGGGGGGCAGGGGCGCAGCAGTACTTC
J: TRBJ2-7
V: TRBV28
D: -
size: -

CDR3: CAWGRQGRSGNTIYF
DNA: TGTGCCTGGGGTCGACAGGGGAGATCTGGAAACACCATATATTTT
J: TRBJ1-3
V: TRBV30
D: TRBD1
size: few

CDR3: CATSYQETQYF
DNA: TGTGCCACCTCGTACCAAGAGACCCAGTACTTC
J: TRBJ2-5
V: TRBV27
D: -
size: few

CDR3: CASSQERDSTYEQYF
DNA: TGCGCCAGCAGCCAAGAAAGGGACAGTACCTACGAGCAGTACTTC
J: TRBJ2-7
V: TRBV4-1
D: TRBD1
size: few

CDR3: CASSETRSYNEQFF
DNA: TGTGCCAGCAGTGAAACGCGGTCCTACAATGAGCAGTTCTTC
J: TRBJ2-1
V: TRBV6-1
D: -
size: few

CDR3: CAIRKTGQFNYGYTF
DNA: TGTGCCATCAGGAAAACCGGACAGTTTAACTATGGCTACACCTTC
J: TRBJ1-2
V: TRBV10-3
D: -
size: -

CDR3: CASSLGKAGGVYGYTF
DNA: TGTGCCAGCAGCTTAGGAAAGGCAGGGGGCGTCTATGGCTACACCTTC
J: TRBJ1-2
V: TRBV7-9
D: TRBD1
size: -

CDR3: CASSLRAGGPLEQFF
DNA: TGTGCCAGCAGTTTAAGAGCGGGAGGGCCGCTTGAGCAGTTCTTC
J: TRBJ2-1
V: TRBV27
D: TRBD2
size: once

CDR3: CASSYLSGQETQYF
DNA: TGTGCCAGCAGTTACTTAAGCGGTCAAGAGACCCAGTACTTC
J: TRBJ2-5
V: TRBV6-5
D: -
size: -

CDR3: CASSLGLAGTDTQYF
DNA: TGTGCCAGCAGCTTGGGCCTAGCGGGCACAGATACGCAGTATTTT
J: TRBJ2-3
V: TRBV5-4
D: TRBD2
size: few